This TCR beta chain was identified during a study of monozygotic twins with inflammatory bowel disease. Study-level findings and limits: Twins classed as concordant or discordant showed no difference in repertoire similarity, possibly from limited power.

Details on this clonotype: Its antigen is unidentified.

Eight cDNA synthesis reactions were run for every sample. Template switching incorporated UMIs with a 6-nucleotide sample barcode. Two nested PCRs, run for approximately 17 and 9 cycles, were applied to TCRalpha and TCRbeta cDNA. From the 5' RACE reads, TCRdb lists one entry per CDR3 protein and no DNA. The table counts about 450,000 distinct CDR3 sequences; 2% to 2.5% lies in the top ten. The V gene's germline CDR1 is SGHRS and CDR2 YFSETQ. This CDR3 is built from 16 residues. The source material was blood. This receptor was taken from a human donor with ulcerative colitis or Crohn's disease, or a healthy co-twin of an affected twin (not recorded which). V gene TRBV5-1 combines with J gene TRBJ1-2. CDR3 region: CASSLAVGGGYDGYTF.